The rows below give T cell receptor beta chains drawn from one sample of a study of blood T cell repertoires in COVID-19. Using immunoSEQ multiplex PCR, the repertoire was profiled, and TCRdb retains in-frame clones only, with some absent. The table has about 20,000 clones, roughly 88% seen once. The specimen was peripheral blood. The receptors stem from a human donor in a cohort sampled during active COVID-19. The donor label of this sample is uncertain. Each CDR3 is given with its conserved first and last residue. Fields, in order: CDR3 DNA, CDR3 protein, clone size, D gene, V gene, J gene. D genes are given only for firm matches. Some rows have no size entry. The others give once, few or many, or a class for an expanded clone.

TGCGCCAGCAGCCCACTGCCGGACACCTCCTACGAGCAGTACTTC	CASSPLPDTSYEQYF	.	.	TRBV5-1	TRBJ2-7
TGTGCCAGTAGTCCTTCGACGGACAGGGATGAAAAACTGTTTTTT	CASSPSTDRDEKLFF	.	TRBD1	TRBV19	TRBJ1-4
TGTGCCATCAGTAACGAGGGGAGGGACAATCAGCCCCAGCATTTT	CAISNEGRDNQPQHF	.	.	TRBV10-3	TRBJ1-5
TGCGCCAGCAGCTTTGACAGGGAGAACACTGAAGCTTTCTTT	CASSFDRENTEAFF	.	TRBD1	TRBV5-1	TRBJ1-1
TGTGCCAGCAGTGAAGGGGGAGCAGGTTACGAGCAGTACTTC	CASSEGGAGYEQYF	.	.	TRBV6-1	TRBJ2-7
TGTGCCATCAACCAACCGGGACAGGGGGCCTACGAGCAGTACTTC	CAINQPGQGAYEQYF	.	TRBD1	TRBV10-3	TRBJ2-7
TGTGCCAGCAGCGCGGGACTAGCGGGAGGTGTCTACGAGCAGTACTTC	CASSAGLAGGVYEQYF	once	TRBD2	TRBV9	TRBJ2-7
TGTGCCAGCAGCTTAAGATCCTGGGGGCAGGGGGCTGTGGATGAGCAGTTCTTC	CASSLRSWGQGAVDEQFF	.	TRBD1	TRBV7-3	TRBJ2-1
TGTGCCAGCAGCGGGGGGTTTGGCGAAAAACTGTTTTTT	CASSGGFGEKLFF	once	.	TRBV7-9	TRBJ1-4
TGCGCCAGCAGCAGGCAGGGGCAAAACATGAACACTGAAGCTTTCTTT	CASSRQGQNMNTEAFF	.	.	TRBV5-1	TRBJ1-1
TGTGCCAGCAGCCCTGGGACAGGGGCGATATCTCAAGAGACCCAGTACTTC	CASSPGTGAISQETQYF	.	TRBD1	TRBV11-2	TRBJ2-5
TGTGCCAGCAGCGCAGGGGGTGGCTACACCTTC	CASSAGGGYTF	few	TRBD1	TRBV7-9	TRBJ1-2
TGTGCCAGCACTCCAAACCCCACAGGGTGGGAAAAACTGTTTTTT	CASTPNPTGWEKLFF	.	.	TRBV6-5	TRBJ1-4
TGTGCCAGCACGTTACGACAGGGGTATTATGACTACACCTTC	CASTLRQGYYDYTF	.	TRBD1	TRBV6-5	TRBJ1-2
TGTGCCAGCAGACGACAGGGGGCAGACACCGGGGAGCTGTTTTTT	CASRRQGADTGELFF	.	TRBD1	TRBV6-6	TRBJ2-2
TGCAGCGTTGCAGTATTCGGGACTAGCGGACTACGAGGTGAGCAGTTCTTC	CSVAVFGTSGLRGEQFF	.	TRBD2	TRBV29-1	TRBJ2-1
TGTGCCAGCAGCCAAGCGTACAGCGGCTACACCTTC	CASSQAYSGYTF	.	.	TRBV3-1/TRBV3-2	TRBJ1-2
TGTGCCAGTAGTACCATCCTGGGGACTAGGGGTAACGGGGAGCTGTTTTTT	CASSTILGTRGNGELFF	.	TRBD2	TRBV19	TRBJ2-2
TGTGCCAGCAGCCCTAGGACAGGGTATGGCTACGAGCAGTACTTC	CASSPRTGYGYEQYF	.	TRBD1	TRBV5-5	TRBJ2-7
TGTGCCAGCAGCCAGTATCCCCCCTCACGGAATGAGCAGTTCTTC	CASSQYPPSRNEQFF	.	.	TRBV3-1/TRBV3-2	TRBJ2-1
TGTGCCAGCAAAACCGGGACAGGGGTTGAAAAACTGTTTTTT	CASKTGTGVEKLFF	.	TRBD1	TRBV6-6	TRBJ1-4
TGCGCCAGCAGCCATGGACAGACGGAAGATGGGACCCAGTACTTC	CASSHGQTEDGTQYF	.	.	TRBV4-1	TRBJ2-5
TGTGCCGGGGGAGGCGACACCGGGGAGCTGTTTTTT	CAGGGDTGELFF	.	.	TRBV19	TRBJ2-2
TGTGCCAGCAGCGTAAATACGGGATTCCAAGAGACCCAGTACTTC	CASSVNTGFQETQYF	.	.	TRBV9	TRBJ2-5
TGTGCCACCAGTGAGGTCGGACAGGGGGCGCGCGCTTTCTTT	CATSEVGQGARAFF	.	TRBD1	TRBV24-1	TRBJ1-1
TGTGCCAGCAGCCCCGGGGGACGGCCCTACGAGCAGTACTTC	CASSPGGRPYEQYF	.	.	TRBV13	TRBJ2-7
TGTGCCAGCAGGGGAGGGATGAACACTGAAGCTTTCTTT	CASRGGMNTEAFF	.	.	TRBV6-5	TRBJ1-1
TGCGCCAGCAGCTTGCCGGCAGGGGGCACAGATACGCAGTATTTT	CASSLPAGGTDTQYF	.	.	TRBV5-1	TRBJ2-3
TGTGCCAGCACCGACTCGGGACAGGGACGGGGTCAGCCCCAGCATTTT	CASTDSGQGRGQPQHF	.	TRBD1	TRBV28	TRBJ1-5
TGTGCCAGCAGCACTAGCGGGAGACTAGATACGCAGTATTTT	CASSTSGRLDTQYF	.	TRBD2	TRBV28	TRBJ2-3
TGTGCCTATACAAGCGGAGTCACTGCAGATACGCAGTATTTT	CAYTSGVTADTQYF	once	.	TRBV30	TRBJ2-3
TGTGCCAGCAGCCGCCAGGTGAACACTGAAGCTTTCTTT	CASSRQVNTEAFF	.	.	TRBV6-5	TRBJ1-1
TGCGCCAGCAGCTTGGCCGGGACAGGGGCTGAAAAACTGTTTTTT	CASSLAGTGAEKLFF	once	TRBD1	TRBV5-1	TRBJ1-4
TGTGCCAGTAGTATAAAAACTAGCGGACCCTACGAGCAGTACTTC	CASSIKTSGPYEQYF	.	TRBD2	TRBV19	TRBJ2-7
TGTGCCAGCAGCCTGGGACTAGCGGGAGGCTCCTACAATGAGCAGTTCTTC	CASSLGLAGGSYNEQFF	.	TRBD2	TRBV5-4	TRBJ2-1
TGTGCCAGCAGCTTTACCCCGACTAGCGGGAGGGCCAGTGAGACCCAGTACTTC	CASSFTPTSGRASETQYF	.	TRBD2	TRBV7-9	TRBJ2-5
TGTGCCAGCAGCGTAGAGCCCACTGAGTTCTATGGCTACACCTTC	CASSVEPTEFYGYTF	.	.	TRBV9	TRBJ1-2
TGTGCCAGCAGCCAATCCGGACTAGCGGGAGGGCCGGGGTCCCCCGGGGAGCTGTTTTTT	CASSQSGLAGGPGSPGELFF	.	TRBD2	TRBV4-2	TRBJ2-2
TGTGCCAGCAGCTTATCACGGCTAGCAGCCACCGGGGAGCTGTTTTTT	CASSLSRLAATGELFF	.	.	TRBV7-9	TRBJ2-2